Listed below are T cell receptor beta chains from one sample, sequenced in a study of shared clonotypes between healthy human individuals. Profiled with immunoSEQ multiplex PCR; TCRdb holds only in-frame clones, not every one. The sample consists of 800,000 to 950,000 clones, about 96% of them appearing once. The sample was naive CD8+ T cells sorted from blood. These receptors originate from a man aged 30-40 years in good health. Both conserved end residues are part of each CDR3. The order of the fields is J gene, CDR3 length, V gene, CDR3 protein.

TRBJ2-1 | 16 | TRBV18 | CASSPPPGPPYNEQFF
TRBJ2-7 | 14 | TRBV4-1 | CASSQGPGLDEQYF
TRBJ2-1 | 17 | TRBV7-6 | CASSPRIQTSGRAEQFF
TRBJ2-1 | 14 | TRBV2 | CASSERGVLDEQFF
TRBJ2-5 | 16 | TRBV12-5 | CASANRQLNYQETQYF
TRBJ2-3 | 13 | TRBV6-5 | CASTTSAWDTQYF
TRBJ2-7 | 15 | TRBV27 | CASSLGSGRTHEQYF
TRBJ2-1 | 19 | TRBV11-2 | CASSLRNPLTDRQYNEQFF
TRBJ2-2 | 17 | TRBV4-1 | CASSHKPSGILGGELFF
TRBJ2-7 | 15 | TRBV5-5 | CASSLRGLSSYEQYF
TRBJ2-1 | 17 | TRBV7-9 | CASSLLGGVTIYNEQFF
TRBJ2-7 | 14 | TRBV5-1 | CASSLRDRGDEQYF
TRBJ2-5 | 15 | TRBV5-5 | CASSLRLAAQETQYF
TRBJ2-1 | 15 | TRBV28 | CASRNERGPKNEQFF
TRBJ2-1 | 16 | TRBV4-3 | CASSQGHSGVSDEQFF
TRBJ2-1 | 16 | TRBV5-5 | CASTPDRSSSYNEQFF
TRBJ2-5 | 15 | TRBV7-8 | CASSALAGRGETQYF
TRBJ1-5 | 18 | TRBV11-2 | CASSSPSGTGALDQPQHF
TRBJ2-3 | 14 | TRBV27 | CASSLGRGTDTQYF
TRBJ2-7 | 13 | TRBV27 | CASSLQVTYEQYF
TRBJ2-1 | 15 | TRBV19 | CASSIGELSYNEQFF
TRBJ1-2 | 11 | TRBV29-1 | CSVEQDYGYTF
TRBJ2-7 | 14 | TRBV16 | CASSGTSGEYEQYF
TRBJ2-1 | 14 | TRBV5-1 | CASSLGQGRDEQFF
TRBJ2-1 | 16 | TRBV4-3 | CASSQDPGTHVNEQFF
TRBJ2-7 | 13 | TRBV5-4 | CASSGRDSYEQYF
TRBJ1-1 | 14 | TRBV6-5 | CASRTGIRGTEAFF
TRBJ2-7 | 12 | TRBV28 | CASSLALYEQYF
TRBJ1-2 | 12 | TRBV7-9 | CASRGVNYGYTF
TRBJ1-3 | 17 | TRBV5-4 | CASSLGAGSYSGNTIYF
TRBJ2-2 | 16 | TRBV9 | CASSVPGRGRPGELFF
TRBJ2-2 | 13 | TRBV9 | CASSLKMNGELFF
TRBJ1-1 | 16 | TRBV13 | CASSLGPGPANTEAFF
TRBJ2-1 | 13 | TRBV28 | CASSFFQGNEQFF
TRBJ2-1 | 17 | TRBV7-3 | CASSFGNREGSYNEQFF
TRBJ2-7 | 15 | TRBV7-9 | CASSTYRTGALEQYF
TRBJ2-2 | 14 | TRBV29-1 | CSVPAGEGAGELFF